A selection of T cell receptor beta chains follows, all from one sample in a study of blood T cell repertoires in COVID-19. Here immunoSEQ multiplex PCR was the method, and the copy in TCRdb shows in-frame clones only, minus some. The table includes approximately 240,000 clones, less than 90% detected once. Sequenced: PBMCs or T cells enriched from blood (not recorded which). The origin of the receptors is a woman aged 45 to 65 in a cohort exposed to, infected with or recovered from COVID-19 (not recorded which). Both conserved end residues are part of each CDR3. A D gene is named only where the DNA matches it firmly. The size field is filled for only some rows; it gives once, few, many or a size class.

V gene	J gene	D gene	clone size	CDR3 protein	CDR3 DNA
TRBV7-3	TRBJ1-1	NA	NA	CASSLLRRGMNTEAFF	TGTGCCAGCAGCTTACTTCGCAGGGGAATGAACACTGAAGCTTTCTTT
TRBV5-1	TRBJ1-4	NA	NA	CASSFTGVNEKLFF	TGCGCCAGCAGTTTCACAGGAGTAAATGAAAAACTGTTTTTT
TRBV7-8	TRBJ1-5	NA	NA	CASSLVTQGVGQPQHF	TGTGCCAGCAGCTTAGTCACTCAGGGCGTTGGGCAGCCCCAGCATTTT
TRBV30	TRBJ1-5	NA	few	CAWSTGNNQPQHF	TGTGCCTGGAGTACAGGCAACAATCAGCCCCAGCATTTT
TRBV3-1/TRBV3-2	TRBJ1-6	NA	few	CAKAAAANSPLHF	TGTGCCAAAGCGGCGGCGGCCAATTCACCCCTCCACTTT
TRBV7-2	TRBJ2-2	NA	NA	CASSLVRGTGELFF	TGTGCCAGCAGCTTAGTTAGGGGCACCGGGGAGCTGTTTTTT
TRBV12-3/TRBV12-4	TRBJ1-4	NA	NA	CASRFSGDPQFF	TGTGCCAGCAGATTCTCCGGGGATCCCCAGTTTTTT
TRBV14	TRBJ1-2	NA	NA	CASSQDLWLYGYTF	TGTGCCAGCAGCCAAGATCTCTGGCTCTATGGCTACACCTTC
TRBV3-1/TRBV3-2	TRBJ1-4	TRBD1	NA	CASSHTSRDRLFSPTTNEKLFF	TGTGCCAGCAGCCACACTTCCCGGGACAGATTGTTCTCACCTACAACTAATGAAAAACTGTTTTTT
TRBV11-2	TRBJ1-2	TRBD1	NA	CASSLSQGDYGYTF	TGTGCCAGCAGCTTAAGTCAGGGGGACTATGGCTACACCTTC
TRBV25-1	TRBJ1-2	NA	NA	CASSEQGYYGYTF	TGTGCCAGCAGTGAGCAGGGGTATTATGGCTACACCTTC
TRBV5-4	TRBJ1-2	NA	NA	CASSPGTILGGYTF	TGTGCCAGCAGCCCCGGGACAATATTGGGTGGCTACACCTTC
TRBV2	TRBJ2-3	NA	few	CASSDDRKSDTQYF	TGTGCCAGCAGTGACGACAGGAAATCAGATACGCAGTATTTT